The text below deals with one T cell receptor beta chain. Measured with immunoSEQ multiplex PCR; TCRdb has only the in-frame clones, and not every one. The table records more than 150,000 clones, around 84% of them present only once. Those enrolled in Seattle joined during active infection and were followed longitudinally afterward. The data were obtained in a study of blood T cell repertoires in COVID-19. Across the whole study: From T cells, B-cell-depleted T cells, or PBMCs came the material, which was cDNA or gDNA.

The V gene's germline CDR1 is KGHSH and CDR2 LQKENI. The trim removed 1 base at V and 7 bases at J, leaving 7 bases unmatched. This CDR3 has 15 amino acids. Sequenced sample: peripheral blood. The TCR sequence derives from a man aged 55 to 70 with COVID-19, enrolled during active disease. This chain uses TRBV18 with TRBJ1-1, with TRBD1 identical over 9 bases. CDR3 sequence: CASSPLGTGRGEAFF. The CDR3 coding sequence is TGTGCCAGCTCACCACTAGGGACAGGGAGAGGTGAAGCTTTCTTT.